This T cell receptor (beta chain) was found in a study of Tregs in tolerant kidney transplant recipients. Study findings and constraints: Activated donor B cell expansion appeared to reveal the most relevant donor-specific TCRbeta repertoire.

Germline V gene lookup returns CDR1 MNHNS and CDR2 SASEGT. V was clipped by 2 bases and J by 8 bases, with 12 bases between them. CDR3 length: 13 amino acids. TCRdb's copy holds only in-frame clones and misses some; the assay was immunoSEQ multiplex PCR. Of hundreds of thousands of clones in the sample, about four fifths were seen once. CD4+CD25+CD127- Tregs, CD4+CD25- non-Tregs, CD4 and CD8 cells were sorted. A remark on this clone: Its antigen is undetermined.

This receptor was taken from a human donor in good health. Material for sequencing was CD4+ T cells from blood. The genes are TRBV6-1 and TRBJ1-2; D not certain. CDR3 amino acids: CASSETADVGYTF. The CDR3 DNA follows: TGTGCCAGCAGTGAAACGGCAGATGTGGGCTACACCTTC.